The 10 T cell receptor beta chains below come from one sample, sequenced in a study of T-cell memory formation after mild COVID-19. A single record per CDR3 protein comes from TCRdb applying MiXCR to the 5' RACE reads. The table shows approximately 260,000 distinct CDR3 sequences, with roughly 17% occurring only once. Material for sequencing was PBMCs or a T cell subset sorted from them (not recorded which). These receptors were collected from a man in his late teens or twenties who had mild COVID-19 (a few samples of this study predate the infection). Cell type and time point are not known.

CDR3 amino acids: CASSSDTNSGANVLTF. CDR3 coding DNA: TGCGCCAGCAGCTCGGACACCAACTCTGGGGCCAACGTCCTGACTTTC. The chain employs TRBV5-1 and TRBJ2-6; D perhaps matches TRBD1 (5 bases). From germline, CDR1 is SGHRS and CDR2 YFSETQ. Trimming cost V 3 bases and J 0 bases, with 10 bases left between them. The CDR3 has 16 amino acids.

A few counts support this clonotype. The chain couples TRBV6-2 or TRBV6-3 to TRBJ2-7; TRBD1 agrees at 8 bases. From germline, CDR1 is MNHEY and CDR2 SVGEGT. V dropped 6 bases and J dropped 4; count of bases not matched to a gene: 5. The CDR3 has 13 residues. The CDR3 reads CASSLDREYEQYV. The CDR3 DNA is TGTGCCAGCAGCTTGGACAGGGAGTACGAGCAGTACGTC.

This clonotype was counted only a few times. The chain recombines TRBV29-1 with TRBJ1-5; TRBD1 might be the D (5 bases). Looked up from germline, CDR1 is SQVTM and CDR2 is ANQGSEA. This CDR3 comprises 12 residues. V lost 5 bases and J lost 11, with 16 bases in between. The CDR3 region is CSVMVQSGTQHF. CDR3 bases: TGCAGCGTTATGGTGCAATCAGGGACCCAGCATTTT.

This clonotype was observed a handful of times. This chain connects TRBV7-9 to TRBJ2-5, with no clear D. Germline assignment: CDR1 SEHNR and CDR2 FQNEAQ (reference sequence). The CDR3 is 13 residues long. V dropped 7 bases and J dropped 5 bases, with 14 bases sitting between them. CDR3 amino acids: CASIRLAGETQYF. CDR3 sequence (DNA): TGTGCCAGCATACGACTCGCCGGGGAGACCCAGTACTTC.

This clonotype was picked up many times. The gene calls are TRBV9 and TRBJ1-4; D gene unclear. The germline V and J ends were trimmed by 4 bases and 2 bases, with 9 bases remaining between them. Germline V gene data show CDR1 as SGDLS and CDR2 as YYNGEE. The length of the CDR3 is 14 residues. The DNA of the CDR3 is TGTGCCAGCAGCAAATTAACCACTAATGAAAAACTGTTTTTT. Translation: CASSKLTTNEKLFF.

The V call is TRBV6-2 or TRBV6-3, the J call TRBJ1-3; maybe TRBD1 (5 bases). The germline V gene has CDR1 MNHEY and CDR2 SVGEGT. The V gene lost 5 bases and the J gene lost 3 bases, with 14 bases spanning the gap. There are 15 residues in the CDR3. The CDR3 DNA sequence: TGTGCCAGCAGTCGAACCGGGACCAGTGGAAACACCATATATTTT. Translated, it gives CASSRTGTSGNTIYF.

CDR3 region: CSARDGLGADTQYF. CDR3 bases: TGCAGTGCTAGAGATGGACTAGGGGCAGATACGCAGTATTTT. V is TRBV20-1 and J is TRBJ2-3, with 7 bases fitting TRBD2. Trimming removed 0 bases from V and 4 bases from J; junction bases left unmatched: 4. Per the germline V gene, CDR1 is DFQATT and CDR2 is SNEGSKA (reference sequence). This CDR3 has 14 residues.

This clonotype was seen a handful of times. V usage is TRBV6-6 and J usage is TRBJ1-3; no clear D. CDR1 and CDR2 (germline): MNHNY, SVGAGI (reference sequence). There are 14 residues in the CDR3. Trimming cost V 0 bases and J 4 bases, with 7 bases left between them. The CDR3 sequence: CASSYSADGNTIYF. The CDR3, as DNA: TGTGCCAGCAGTTACTCGGCAGACGGAAACACCATATATTTT.

This chain connects TRBV4-1 to TRBJ1-3; D is unresolved. CDR1 is MGHRA, CDR2 YSYEKL, per germline. The CDR3 is 15 amino acids. Trimming stripped 1 base from V and 2 bases from J, with 9 bases between. This chain's CDR3 is CASSQATVAGNTIYF. CDR3 in DNA: TGCGCCAGCAGCCAAGCAACAGTCGCTGGAAACACCATATATTTT.

This clonotype has at least ten counts. CDR3 in amino acids: CASSHGAFNTGELFF. The CDR3 DNA is TGTGCCAGCAGTCACGGGGCCTTCAACACCGGGGAGCTGTTTTTT. The chain recombines TRBV12-3 or TRBV12-4 with TRBJ2-2; D possibly uses TRBD1 or TRBD2 (5 bases each). The CDR3 loop spans 15 amino acids. Trimming pared 5 bases from V and 2 bases from J, leaving 12 bases between.